One and the same sample provided the 19 T cell receptor beta chains below, sequenced in a study of T-cell reconstitution after alpha-beta-depleted transplantation in children. The TCRbeta library incorporated unique molecular identifiers. MiXCR, run by TCRdb on the PCR reads, gives a single entry per CDR3 protein. The sample includes some 240,000 distinct CDR3 sequences, more than 7.5% of them seen just once. Here the sequenced sample was PBMCs from the stem cell graft donor, taken from the stem cell graft. The origin of the receptors is a human donor who donated a stem cell graft to a child with SCID.

This clonotype showed up many times. The V call is TRBV12-3 or TRBV12-4, the J call TRBJ2-7, with D perhaps TRBD2 (5 bases). This CDR3 has 15 residues. Trimming pared 2 bases from V and 0 bases from J, leaving 11 bases between. This CDR3 reads CASSLNGLSSYEQYF. DNA of the CDR3: TGTGCCAGCAGTTTAAACGGACTCAGCTCCTACGAGCAGTACTTC.

This clonotype was detected many times. The genes are TRBV29-1 and TRBJ2-7; 7 nucleotides agree with TRBD1. Losses at the gene ends were 5 bases for V and 3 bases for J; bases not matched to a gene: 10. The length of the CDR3 is 14 residues. Germline CDR1 SQVTM, CDR2 ANQGSEA. Written as DNA, the CDR3 is TGCAGCGTTACAAGCCACACAGGGGACTACGAGCAGTACTTC. It translates to CSVTSHTGDYEQYF.

The table lists this clonotype with many counts. The chain has TRBV27 and TRBJ1-2; D unresolved. Germline CDR1 is MNHEY and CDR2 is SMNVEV (reference sequence). This CDR3 is built from 13 residues. V was cut by 5 bases and J by 1 base, with 8 bases left in between. The CDR3 nucleotides are TGTGCCAGCAGTCTCCCTCATAACTATGGCTACACCTTC. Its protein is CASSLPHNYGYTF.

In this sample, this clonotype turned up many times. The gene calls are TRBV20-1 and TRBJ2-3; TRBD2 matches 16 bases. Germline V CDR1 and CDR2: DFQATT, SNEGSKA (reference sequence). This CDR3 is built from 17 residues. The CDR3 is CRLGTSGGASGVDTQYF. The CDR3 nucleotides read TGCAGGCTCGGGACTAGCGGGGGGGCCAGTGGGGTAGATACGCAGTATTTT.

There are a few counts of this clonotype. The V gene is TRBV7-3, the J gene TRBJ2-2, with TRBD2 matching 8 bases. Trimming at V came to 5 bases and at J to 2 bases, leaving 1 base not matched to a gene. Germline CDR1 reads SGHTA; CDR2 reads FQGTGA. The CDR3 length is 14 residues. CDR3 nucleotides: TGTGCCAGCAGCGGACTAGCTAACACCGGGGAGCTGTTTTTT. Protein: CASSGLANTGELFF.

This clonotype appeared many times. The J gene is TRBJ1-6, the V gene TRBV9; 9 bases match TRBD1. CDR3 size: 15 residues. Germline CDR1 reads SGDLS; CDR2 reads YYNGEE. After removal of 0 bases from V and 7 bases from J, the junction contained 2 bases not matched to a gene. CDR3 sequence reads: CASSVVGTGNSPLHF. CDR3 DNA: TGTGCCAGCAGCGTAGTTGGGACAGGGAATTCACCCCTCCACTTT.

This clonotype was counted at least ten times. The rearrangement uses TRBV7-2 and TRBJ2-6; D may correspond to TRBD1 or TRBD2 (5 bases each). V lost 2 bases, J lost 2 bases, and 7 bases lay in between. Germline assignment: CDR1 SGHTA and CDR2 FQGNSA. The length of the CDR3 is 15 residues. CDR3 loop: CASSLLGAGANVLTF. The CDR3 DNA reads as TGTGCCAGCAGCTTATTGGGGGCTGGGGCCAACGTCCTGACTTTC.

This clonotype was counted at least ten times. This chain connects TRBV20-1 to TRBJ1-2, with TRBD1 identical over 8 bases. This CDR3 is built from 14 residues. V shed 3 bases, J shed 7 bases, and the junction held 10 bases outside the gene matches. Germline V gene sequence: CDR1 DFQATT, CDR2 SNEGSKA (reference sequence). The CDR3 region is CSARAMDRAGGYTF. CDR3 DNA sequence: TGCAGTGCTAGGGCCATGGACAGGGCGGGTGGCTACACCTTC.

This clonotype was detected ten times or more. The chain joins TRBV7-2 to TRBJ1-5; no firm D call. Germline assignment: CDR1 SGHTA and CDR2 FQGNSA. This CDR3 is 12 amino acids long. Trimming removed 3 bases from V and 4 bases from J, with 4 bases in between. The CDR3 DNA is TGTGCCAGCAGCTTGGGGAATCAGCCCCAGCATTTT. Translating it yields CASSLGNQPQHF.

This clonotype came up a few times. The chain carries TRBV6-5 and TRBJ1-5; 8 positions match TRBD1. J gave up 1 base and V 6 bases, and 5 bases lay outside the gene matches. CDR3 length equals 15 residues. Germline CDR1 reads MNHEY; CDR2 reads SVGAGI. CDR3 nucleotides: TGTGCCAGCAGCTCGGACAGGGCCAGCAATCAGCCCCAGCATTTT. Translating gives CASSSDRASNQPQHF.

This clonotype showed up many times. The chain couples TRBV20-1 to TRBJ1-4; D call uncertain. Germline values: CDR1 DFQATT, CDR2 SNEGSKA (reference sequence). The CDR3 length is 13 residues. Trimming took off 2 bases at V and 7 bases at J, with 11 bases between the two ends. CDR3 region: CSARLRYGEKLFF. CDR3 nucleotide sequence: TGCAGTGCTAGACTCCGGTACGGTGAAAAACTGTTTTTT.

The sample holds many counts of this clonotype. The chain is built from TRBV5-1 and TRBJ2-5, with TRBD1 matching 9 bases. In germline, CDR1 is SGHRS, CDR2 YFSETQ. V shed 4 bases, J shed 6 bases, and the junction held 7 bases outside the gene matches. CDR3 length: 14 residues. The CDR3 sequence: CASSTGQGRKTQYF. CDR3 DNA: TGCGCCAGCAGCACGGGACAGGGTCGGAAGACCCAGTACTTC. The full variable domain, with the rest looked up from reference TRBV5-1 and TRBJ2-5, is KAGVTQTPRYLIKTRGQQVTLSCSPISGHRSVSWYQQTPGQGLQFLFEYFSETQRNKGNFPGRFSGRQFSNSRSEMNVSTLELGDSALYLCASSTGQGRKTQYFGPGTRLLVL.

The sample holds many counts of this clonotype. The chain carries TRBV12-5 and TRBJ1-3; D not certain. The CDR3 length is 15 residues. V was shortened by 2 bases and J by 2 bases, with 10 bases between the two germline ends. Germline-derived CDR1 and CDR2 are LGHNT and FRNRAP. Here the CDR3 reads CASGLSGSAGNTIYF. The CDR3 DNA follows: TGTGCTAGTGGTTTGAGCGGTTCAGCTGGAAACACCATATATTTT.

This clonotype has a count of ten or more. This rearrangement joins TRBV11-1 to TRBJ2-1; 10 bases are shared with TRBD2. Looked up from germline, CDR1 is SGHAT and CDR2 is FQDESV (reference sequence). CDR3 length equals 15 residues. V lost 5 bases, J lost 8 bases, and 9 bases stayed unmatched. The CDR3 DNA reads TGTGCCAGCAGCCTCAGCGGGGGGGCTCCCCATGAGCAGTTCTTC. Its protein is CASSLSGGAPHEQFF.

This clonotype has at least ten counts. V gene TRBV6-1 combines with J gene TRBJ2-5; 7 bases are shared with TRBD2. CDR1 is MNHNS, CDR2 SASEGT, per germline. The CDR3 spans 13 residues. Trimming took 3 bases from V and 4 from J; bases not matched to a gene: 2. CDR3 coding DNA: TGTGCCAGCAGTGATTGGGGGGGAGAGACCCAGTACTTC. Residues: CASSDWGGETQYF.

This clonotype was recorded many times. J is TRBJ2-5 and V is TRBV20-1, with 7 positions matching TRBD2. V trimming: 8 bases; J trimming: 6 bases; junction bases outside the gene matches: 9. The CDR3 has 12 amino acids. Germline V gene sequence: CDR1 DFQATT, CDR2 SNEGSKA (reference sequence). As DNA, the CDR3 is TGCAGTACATCTGGGGGGGGGAAGACCCAGTACTTC. Amino acid sequence: CSTSGGGKTQYF.

The V and J genes are TRBV15 and TRBJ2-7; D remains ambiguous. The CDR3 runs to 16 residues. Germline assignment: CDR1 LNHNV and CDR2 YYDKDF (reference sequence). Between the trimmed V and J ends, which lost 0 bases and 2 bases, there was a span of 14 bases. In DNA, the CDR3 is TGTGCCACCAGCAGAGATTTTCAGAGTAAAACCTACGAGCAGTACTTC. Protein product: CATSRDFQSKTYEQYF. The entire variable domain, with the rest obtained from reference TRBV15 and TRBJ2-7, is as follows: DAMVIQNPRYQVTQFGKPVTLSCSQTLNHNVMYWYQQKSSQAPKLLFHYYDKDFNNEADTPDNFQSRRPNTSFCFLDIRSPGLGDTAMYLCATSRDFQSKTYEQYFGPGTRLTVT.

This clonotype was counted many times. The gene calls are TRBV7-9 and TRBJ1-6, with a tentative D call TRBD1 (5 bases). The germline V gene has CDR1 SEHNR and CDR2 FQNEAQ (reference sequence). Trimming took 4 bases from V and 6 from J, leaving 16 bases between them. This CDR3 is 16 amino acids long. For the CDR3, the DNA is TGTGCCAGCAGCTCCCGGGGGAGGGGTTTTAATTCACCCCTCCACTTT. This encodes CASSSRGRGFNSPLHF.

This clonotype was recorded at least ten times. The rearrangement links TRBV28 to TRBJ2-5, with 10 bases aligning to TRBD1. The germline CDR1 and CDR2 sequences are MDHEN and SYDVKM. The CDR3 totals 15 residues. The ends lost 5 bases at V and 3 bases at J; junction bases unmatched: 6. The CDR3 sequence: CASSPDRGREETQYF. The DNA for the CDR3 is TGTGCCAGCAGTCCCGACAGGGGGCGGGAAGAGACCCAGTACTTC.